The clone carrying this T cell receptor beta chain was recorded once. The target antigen is unknown. Assay used: immunoSEQ multiplex PCR; TCRdb lists only in-frame clones, some missing. The repertoire consists of 2,100,000 or so clones, with nearly 97% occurring once and the leading ten covering about 0.13%. This specimen belongs to a study of shared clonotypes between healthy human individuals. About the study: Each donor's CD8 memory used one plate, CD8 naive two, each CD4 subset three. Study-level points and caveats: Non-shared clonotypes were found to have lower generation probabilities than the clonotypes that were shared by all four of the sorted-subset donors.

This CDR3 comprises 11 residues. Germline V CDR1 and CDR2: MGHDK, SYGVNS. Trimming removed 5 bases at V and 4 bases at J, with 3 bases between. Partitioning of CD4+ cells yielded a CD45RA+ naive subset and a CD45RA-negative memory subset. The specimen was naive CD4+ T cells sorted from blood. Subset reported: CD45RA+ positively selected. The chain links TRBV25-1 to TRBJ2-1; D gene unclear. The clonotype was recovered from a man aged 18 to 29 in good health. The CDR3 nucleotides are TGTGCCAGCAGTATGTACAATGAGCAGTTCTTC. Its protein is CASSMYNEQFF.